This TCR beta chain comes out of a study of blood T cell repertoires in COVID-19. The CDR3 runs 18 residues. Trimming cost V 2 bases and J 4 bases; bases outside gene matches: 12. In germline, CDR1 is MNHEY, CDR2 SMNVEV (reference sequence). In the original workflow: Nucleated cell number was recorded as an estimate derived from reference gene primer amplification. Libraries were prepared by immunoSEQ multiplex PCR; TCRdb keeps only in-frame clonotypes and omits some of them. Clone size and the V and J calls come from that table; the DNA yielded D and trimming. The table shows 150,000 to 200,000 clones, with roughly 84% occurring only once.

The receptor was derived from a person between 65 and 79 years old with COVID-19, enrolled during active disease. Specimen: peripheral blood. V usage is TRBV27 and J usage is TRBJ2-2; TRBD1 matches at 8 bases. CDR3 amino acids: CASSLGSGQGAITGELFF. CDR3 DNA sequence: TGTGCCAGCAGTTTAGGAAGTGGCCAGGGGGCTATCACCGGGGAGCTGTTTTTT.